This TCR beta chain was captured in a study of response to subunit inactivated influenza vaccine. V lost 4 bases, J lost 4 bases, and 7 bases stayed unmatched. Germline loops: CDR1 MNHEY, CDR2 SMNVEV (reference sequence). CDR3 size: 14 residues. TCRdb re-derived calls from the RT-PCR reads in MiXCR, one entry per CDR3 protein. In the table there are some 550,000 distinct CDR3 sequences, 20% to 25% of which are singletons. These data are also associated with another study on T cells expressing NK-cell markers. As that report states: 5'RACE template switching built TCR beta cDNA with unique molecular identifiers. All TCR beta repertoires analysed originated from sorted CD3+CD56+NKG2C+, CD3+CD56+NKG2C- and CD3+CD56-NKG2C+ T cells.

Specimen: CD4+ T cells sorted from PBMCs, collected less than 13 days after vaccination. The origin of this receptor is a man over 45 who received an inactivated influenza vaccine. This rearrangement joins TRBV27 to TRBJ2-7, with 7 bases aligning to TRBD1. The CDR3 region is CASSSQGLPYEQYF. The CDR3 nucleotides are TGTGCCAGCAGTTCACAGGGGCTCCCGTACGAGCAGTACTTC.